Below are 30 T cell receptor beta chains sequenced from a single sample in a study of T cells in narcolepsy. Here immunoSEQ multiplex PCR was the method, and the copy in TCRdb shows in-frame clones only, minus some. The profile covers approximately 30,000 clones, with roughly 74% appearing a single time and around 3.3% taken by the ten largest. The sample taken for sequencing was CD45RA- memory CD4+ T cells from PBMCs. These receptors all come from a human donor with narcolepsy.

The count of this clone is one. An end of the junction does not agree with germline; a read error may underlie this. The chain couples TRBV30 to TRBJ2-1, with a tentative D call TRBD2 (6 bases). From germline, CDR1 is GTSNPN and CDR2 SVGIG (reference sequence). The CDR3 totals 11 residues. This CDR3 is CAGGGMNEQFF. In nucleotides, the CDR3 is TGCGCAGGTGGGGGGATGAATGAGCAGTTCTTC.

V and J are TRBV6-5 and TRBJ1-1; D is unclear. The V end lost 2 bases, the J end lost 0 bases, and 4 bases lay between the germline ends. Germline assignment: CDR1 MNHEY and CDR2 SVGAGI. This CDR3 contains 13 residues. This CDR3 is CASSYRMNTEAFF. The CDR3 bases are TGTGCCAGCAGTTACAGGATGAACACTGAAGCTTTCTTT.

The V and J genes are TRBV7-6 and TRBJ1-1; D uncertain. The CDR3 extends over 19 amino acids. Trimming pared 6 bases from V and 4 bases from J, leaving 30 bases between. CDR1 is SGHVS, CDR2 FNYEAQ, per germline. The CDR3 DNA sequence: TGTGCCAGCAGGTCCTCTAACCCGGGCCCCGCCGGGGTGAGCACTGAAGCTTTCTTT. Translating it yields CASRSSNPGPAGVSTEAFF.

CDR3: CAWSVPPQNTEAFF. The CDR3 DNA reads TGTGCCTGGAGTGTTCCCCCCCAAAACACTGAAGCTTTCTTT. This sequence joins TRBV30 and TRBJ1-1; the D is unclear. Trimming shortened V by 0 bases and J by 2 bases, and 10 bases separated the two germline ends. This CDR3 contains 14 residues. The V gene's germline CDR1 is GTSNPN and CDR2 SVGIG (reference sequence).

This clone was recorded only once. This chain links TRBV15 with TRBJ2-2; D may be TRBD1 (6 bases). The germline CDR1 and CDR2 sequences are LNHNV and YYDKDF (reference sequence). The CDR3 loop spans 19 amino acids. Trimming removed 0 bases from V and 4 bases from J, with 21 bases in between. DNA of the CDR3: TGTGCCACCAGCAGAGATCTACGGCCAGGGGCCACGGGCACCGGGGAGCTGTTTTTT. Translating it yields CATSRDLRPGATGTGELFF.

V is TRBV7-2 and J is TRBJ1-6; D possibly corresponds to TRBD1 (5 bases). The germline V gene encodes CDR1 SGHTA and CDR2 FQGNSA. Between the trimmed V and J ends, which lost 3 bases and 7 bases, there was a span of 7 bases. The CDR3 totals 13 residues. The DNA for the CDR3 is TGTGCCAGCAGCTTGCGGGGCAATTCACCCCTCCACTTT. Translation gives CASSLRGNSPLHF.

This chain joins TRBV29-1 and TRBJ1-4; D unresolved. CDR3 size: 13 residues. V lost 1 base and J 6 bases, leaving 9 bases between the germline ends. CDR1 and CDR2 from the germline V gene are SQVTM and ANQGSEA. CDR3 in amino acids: CSVEGSADEKLFF. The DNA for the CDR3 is TGCAGCGTTGAAGGGTCAGCCGATGAAAAACTGTTTTTT.

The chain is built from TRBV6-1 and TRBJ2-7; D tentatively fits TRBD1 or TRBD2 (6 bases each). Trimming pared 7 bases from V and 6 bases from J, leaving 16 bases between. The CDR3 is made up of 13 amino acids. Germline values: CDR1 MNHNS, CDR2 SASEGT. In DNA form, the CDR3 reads TGTGCCAGCAACTGGAGGGGGGAAGGCGAGCAGTACTTC. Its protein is CASNWRGEGEQYF.

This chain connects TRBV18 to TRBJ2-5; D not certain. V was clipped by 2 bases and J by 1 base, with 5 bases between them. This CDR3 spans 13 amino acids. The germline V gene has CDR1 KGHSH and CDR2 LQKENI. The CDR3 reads CASSPNLQETQYF. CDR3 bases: TGTGCCAGCTCACCAAACCTCCAAGAGACCCAGTACTTC.

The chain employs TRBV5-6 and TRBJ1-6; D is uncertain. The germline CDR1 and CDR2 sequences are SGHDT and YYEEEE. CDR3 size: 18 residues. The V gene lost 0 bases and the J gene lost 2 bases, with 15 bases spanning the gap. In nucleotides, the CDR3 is TGTGCCAGCAGCTTGGAGGCACCGGGTCTGCCCTATAATTCACCCCTCCACTTT. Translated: CASSLEAPGLPYNSPLHF.

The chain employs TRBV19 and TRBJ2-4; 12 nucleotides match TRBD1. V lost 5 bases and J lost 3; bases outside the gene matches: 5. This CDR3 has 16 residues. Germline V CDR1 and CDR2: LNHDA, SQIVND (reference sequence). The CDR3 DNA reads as TGTGCCAGTAGTGGGGGACAGGGGGCTGTCAAAAACATTCAGTACTTC. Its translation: CASSGGQGAVKNIQYF.

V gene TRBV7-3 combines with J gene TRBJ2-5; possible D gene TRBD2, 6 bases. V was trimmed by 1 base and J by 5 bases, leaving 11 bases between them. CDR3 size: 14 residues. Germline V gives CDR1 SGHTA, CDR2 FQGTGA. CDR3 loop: CASSLMGGVETQYF. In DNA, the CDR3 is TGTGCCAGCAGCTTAATGGGGGGTGTGGAGACCCAGTACTTC.

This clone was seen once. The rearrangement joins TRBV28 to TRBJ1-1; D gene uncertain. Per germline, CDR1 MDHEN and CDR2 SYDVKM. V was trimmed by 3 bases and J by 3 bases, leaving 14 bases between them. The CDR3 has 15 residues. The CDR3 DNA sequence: TGTGCCAGCAGTTTGGGCGGGATTTTGGACACTGAAGCTTTCTTT. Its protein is CASSLGGILDTEAFF.

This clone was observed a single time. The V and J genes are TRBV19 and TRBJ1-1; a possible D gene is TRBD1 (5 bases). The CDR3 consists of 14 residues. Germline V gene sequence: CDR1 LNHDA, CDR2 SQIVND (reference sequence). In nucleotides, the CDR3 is TGTGCTACAAGTCGGCAGGGAAGAGATACTGAAGCTTTCTTT. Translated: CATSRQGRDTEAFF.

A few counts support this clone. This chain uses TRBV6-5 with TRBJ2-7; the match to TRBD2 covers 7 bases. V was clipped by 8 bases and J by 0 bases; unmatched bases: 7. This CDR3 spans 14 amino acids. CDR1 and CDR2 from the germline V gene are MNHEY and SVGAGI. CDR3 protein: CASRPGGSSYEQYF. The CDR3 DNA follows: TGTGCCAGCCGCCCCGGGGGGTCCTCCTACGAGCAGTACTTC.

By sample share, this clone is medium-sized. The chain's CDR3 is CASSPANGAYEQYF. The CDR3, as DNA: TGTGCCAGCTCACCCGCGAACGGAGCTTACGAGCAGTACTTC. V and J are TRBV18 and TRBJ2-7; D call uncertain. CDR3 size: 14 residues. The ends were cut back, 3 bases at V and 4 bases at J, with 13 bases in the middle. Germline V gives CDR1 KGHSH, CDR2 LQKENI. Together with reference TRBV18 and TRBJ2-7, the CDR3 gives the full variable domain: NAGVMQNPRHLVRRRGQEARLRCSPMKGHSHVYWYRQLPEEGLKFMVYLQKENIIDESGMPKERFSAEFPKEGPSILRIQQVVRGDSAAYFCASSPANGAYEQYFGPGTRLTVT.

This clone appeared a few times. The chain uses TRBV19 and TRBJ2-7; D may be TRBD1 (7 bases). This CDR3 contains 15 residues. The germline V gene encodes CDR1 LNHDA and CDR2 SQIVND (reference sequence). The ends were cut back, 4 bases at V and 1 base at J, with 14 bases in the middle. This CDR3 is CASSSGTDISYEQYF. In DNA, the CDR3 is TGTGCCAGTAGTAGCGGGACAGATATATCCTACGAGCAGTACTTC.

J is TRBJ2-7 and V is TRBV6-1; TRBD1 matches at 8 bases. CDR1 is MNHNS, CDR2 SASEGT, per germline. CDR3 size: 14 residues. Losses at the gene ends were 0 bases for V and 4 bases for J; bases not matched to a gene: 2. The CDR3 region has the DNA TGTGCCAGCAGTGAAGCGAACAGGGGGTACGAGCAGTACTTC. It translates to CASSEANRGYEQYF.

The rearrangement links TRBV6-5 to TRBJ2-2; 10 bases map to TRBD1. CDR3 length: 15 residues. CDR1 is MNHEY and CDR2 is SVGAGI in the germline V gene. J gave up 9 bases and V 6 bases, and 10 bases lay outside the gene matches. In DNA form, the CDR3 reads TGTGCCAGCAGCAAGGGACAGGGGAGGATACGGGAGCTGTTTTTT. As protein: CASSKGQGRIRELFF.

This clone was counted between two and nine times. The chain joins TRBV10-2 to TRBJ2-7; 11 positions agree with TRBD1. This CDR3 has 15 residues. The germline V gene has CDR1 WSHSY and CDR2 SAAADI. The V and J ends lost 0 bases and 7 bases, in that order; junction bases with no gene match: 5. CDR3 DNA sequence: TGCGCCAGCAGTGAGTCAGGACAGGGGGCGAATGAGCAGTACTTC. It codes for CASSESGQGANEQYF.

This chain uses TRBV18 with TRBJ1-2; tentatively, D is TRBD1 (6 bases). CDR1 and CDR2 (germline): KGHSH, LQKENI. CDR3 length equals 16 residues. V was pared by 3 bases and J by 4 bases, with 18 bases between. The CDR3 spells CASSPFKPGAVYGYTF. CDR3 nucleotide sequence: TGTGCCAGCTCACCCTTTAAACCAGGGGCTGTCTATGGCTACACCTTC.

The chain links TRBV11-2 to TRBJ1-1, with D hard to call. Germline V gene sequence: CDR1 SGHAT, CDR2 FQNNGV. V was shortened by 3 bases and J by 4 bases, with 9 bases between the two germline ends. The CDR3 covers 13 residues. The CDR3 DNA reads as TGTGCCAGCAGCTTGAGGGTGGGCACTGAAGCTTTCTTT. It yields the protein CASSLRVGTEAFF.

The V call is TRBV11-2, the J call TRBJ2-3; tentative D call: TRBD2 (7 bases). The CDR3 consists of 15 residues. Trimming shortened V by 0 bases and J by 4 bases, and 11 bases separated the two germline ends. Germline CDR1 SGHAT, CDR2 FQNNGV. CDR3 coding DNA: TGTGCCAGCAGCTTAGAACGGGGGGCCCCAGATACGCAGTATTTT. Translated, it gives CASSLERGAPDTQYF.

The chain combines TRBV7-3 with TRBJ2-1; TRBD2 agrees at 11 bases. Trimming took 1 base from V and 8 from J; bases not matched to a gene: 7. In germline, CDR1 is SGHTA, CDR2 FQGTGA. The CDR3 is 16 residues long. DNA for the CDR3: TGTGCCAGCAGCTTAAGTGGGACTAGCGGCGGATATGAGCAGTTCTTC. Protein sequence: CASSLSGTSGGYEQFF.

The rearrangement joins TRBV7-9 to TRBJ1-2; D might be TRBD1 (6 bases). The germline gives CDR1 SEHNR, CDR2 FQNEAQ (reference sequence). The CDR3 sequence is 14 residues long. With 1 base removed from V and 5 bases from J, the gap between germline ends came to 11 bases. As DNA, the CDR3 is TGTGCCAGCAGCTTAGGGACAGTCTTGTATGGCTACACCTTC. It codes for CASSLGTVLYGYTF.

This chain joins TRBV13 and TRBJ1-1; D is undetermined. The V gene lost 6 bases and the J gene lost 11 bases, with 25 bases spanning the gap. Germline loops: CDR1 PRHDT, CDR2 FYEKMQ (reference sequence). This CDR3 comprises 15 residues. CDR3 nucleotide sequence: TGTGCCAGCAGGCCCCGACGAAGCACTGCGATCAGGGCTTTCTTT. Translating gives CASRPRRSTAIRAFF.

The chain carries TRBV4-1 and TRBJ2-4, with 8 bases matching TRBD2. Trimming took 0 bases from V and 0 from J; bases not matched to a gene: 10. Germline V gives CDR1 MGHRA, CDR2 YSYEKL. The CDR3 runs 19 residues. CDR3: CASSQDPRSGGAAKNIQYF. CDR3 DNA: TGCGCCAGCAGCCAAGATCCCAGGTCGGGGGGGGCAGCCAAAAACATTCAGTACTTC.

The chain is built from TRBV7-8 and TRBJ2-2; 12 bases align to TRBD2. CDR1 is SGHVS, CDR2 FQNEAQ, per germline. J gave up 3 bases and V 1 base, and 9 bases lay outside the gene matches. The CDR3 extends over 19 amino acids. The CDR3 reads CASSLEASGGAVDTGELFF. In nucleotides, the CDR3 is TGTGCCAGCAGCTTAGAGGCTAGCGGGGGGGCCGTTGACACCGGGGAGCTGTTTTTT.

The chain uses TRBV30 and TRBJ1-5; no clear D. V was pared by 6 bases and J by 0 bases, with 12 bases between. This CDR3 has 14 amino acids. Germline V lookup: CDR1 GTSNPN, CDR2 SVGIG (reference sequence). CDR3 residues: CACQVGSSNQPQHF. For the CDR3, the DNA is TGTGCCTGCCAAGTCGGGAGTAGCAATCAGCCCCAGCATTTT.

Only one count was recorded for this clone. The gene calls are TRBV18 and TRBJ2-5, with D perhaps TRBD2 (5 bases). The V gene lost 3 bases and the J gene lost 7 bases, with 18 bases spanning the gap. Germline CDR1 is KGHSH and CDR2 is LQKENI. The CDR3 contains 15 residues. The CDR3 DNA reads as TGTGCCAGCTCACCGGGGTCTAGCCGCGAAGGGACCCAGTACTTC. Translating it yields CASSPGSSREGTQYF.